A single sample gave rise to the 25 T cell receptor beta chains below, sequenced in a study of tumor-infiltrating lymphocytes in primary liver carcinoma. Blood RNA was derived from unsorted whole blood, and germline DNA was extracted too. Using a constant-region primer together with ProtoScript II reverse transcriptase, TCR beta cDNA was made from roughly 500 ng of total RNA. For TCR beta, libraries were produced by three nested multiplex PCR rounds using slightly modified ARM-PCR. The first two PCR rounds used TRBV1-TRBV30 forward primers with a C-beta reverse primer, roughly 10 cycles each. Using its own MiXCR run on the multiplex PCR reads, TCRdb lists one record per CDR3 protein. The sample holds 310,000 or so distinct CDR3 sequences, less than 70% seen once. The sequencing sample was made of peripheral blood. These TCRs come from a man between 35 and 55 years old with primary liver carcinoma and hepatitis B virus infection.

Note on this clonotype: The junction does not match germline at one end; this may be a read error. V and J are TRBV11-2 and TRBJ2-2; no firm D call. CDR3 length: 12 residues. CDR1 and CDR2 (germline): SGHAT, FQNNGV. As DNA, the CDR3 is TGTGCCAGCAGCTCGAACACCGGTGAGCTGCTTTTT. Protein sequence: CASSSNTGELLF.

Turning to this clonotype: Germline is not matched at one junction end, which may reflect a read error. This chain joins TRBV28 and TRBJ2-1; no clear D. Germline V gene data show CDR1 as MDHEN and CDR2 as SYDVKM. The CDR3 is 14 residues long. The CDR3 DNA follows: TGTGCCAGAAGTTTAGAGGAGACCGACAATGAGCAGTTCTTC. This sequence encodes CARSLEETDNEQFF.

Note on this clonotype: A read error may be the cause here, since a much bigger clone is one base away. The rearrangement uses TRBV12-3 or TRBV12-4 and TRBJ2-5; 7 nucleotides match TRBD1. The CDR3 is 14 residues long. The CDR3 sequence: CASGLIGGHETQYF. The CDR3 nucleotides read TGTGCCAGCGGTTTAATAGGGGGCCATGAGACCCAGTACTTC.

This clonotype has just one count. Just one base apart from a much larger clone, this may be a read error. In DNA, the CDR3 is TGTGCCAGCAGTGAGGGTGCCGGGGCCAACGTCCTGCCTTTC. It codes for CASSEGAGANVLPF. The chain has TRBV6-1 and TRBJ2-6; D tentatively fits TRBD1 or TRBD2 (5 bases each). Germline V gene lookup returns CDR1 MNHNS and CDR2 SASEGT. The CDR3 runs 14 residues.

Note on this clonotype: One junction end does not reproduce the germline sequence, and a read error may be involved. The chain has TRBV12-3 or TRBV12-4 and TRBJ1-6, with no clear D. The CDR3 extends over 14 amino acids. The chain's CDR3 is CASSLTARLSPFHF. CDR3 in DNA: TGTGCCAGCAGTTTGACGGCCCGGCTTTCACCCTTCCACTTT.

This clonotype occurred a few times. The chain links TRBV6-2 or TRBV6-3 to TRBJ2-7, with TRBD2 matching over 13 bases. The V segment lost 3 bases and the J segment 4 bases; nucleotides outside the gene matches: 6. The CDR3 is 16 residues long. Germline assignment: CDR1 MNHEY and CDR2 SVGEGT. The CDR3 sequence: CASSYGTSGIFYEQYF. The CDR3 DNA reads TGTGCCAGCAGTTATGGGACTAGCGGGATTTTTTACGAGCAGTACTTC.

A word on this clonotype: Compared with germline, one end of the junction differs, possibly owing to a read error. This sequence joins TRBV4-2 and TRBJ2-7, with no clear D. The CDR3 runs to 15 residues. Looked up from germline, CDR1 is LGHNA and CDR2 is YNFKEQ. The CDR3 DNA follows: TGTGCCAGCAACCAAGGTCGGATACTGTCCTACGAGCACTACTTC. It is translated as CASNQGRILSYEHYF.

This clonotype was observed a few times. V gene TRBV11-2 combines with J gene TRBJ2-7; no reliable D call. The length of the CDR3 is 14 residues. CDR1 is SGHAT, CDR2 FQNNGV, per germline. V dropped 6 bases and J dropped 2 bases, with 14 bases sitting between them. The CDR3 sequence: CASSLTDAAYEQYF. The CDR3 DNA is TGTGCCAGCAGTTTAACGGACGCTGCCTACGAGCAGTACTTC.

To note about this clonotype: The junction departs from germline at one end; a sequencing error may be responsible. V gene TRBV11-3 combines with J gene TRBJ2-1; TRBD2 matches at 9 bases. The CDR3 covers 15 residues. The germline V gene has CDR1 SGHNT and CDR2 YENEEA. Here the CDR3 reads CVSSLSSGMGHEQFF. CDR3 coding DNA: TGTGTCAGCAGCCTTTCTAGCGGGATGGGTCATGAGCAGTTCTTC.

The gene calls are TRBV12-5 and TRBJ2-2; 8 nucleotides align to TRBD2. The V and J ends lost 6 bases and 7 bases, in that order; junction bases with no gene match: 13. Germline CDR1 is LGHNT and CDR2 is FRNRAP. This CDR3 has 16 residues. CDR3 DNA sequence: TGTGCTAGTGGCTCGGGGGCTAGCGGGCGTATCGGGGAGCTGTTTTTT. It is translated as CASGSGASGRIGELFF. The full variable domain, with the rest looked up from reference TRBV12-5 and TRBJ2-2, is DARVTQTPRHKVTEMGQEVTMRCQPILGHNTVFWYRQTMMQGLELLAYFRNRAPLDDSGMPKDRFSAEMPDATLATLKIQPSEPRDSAVYFCASGSGASGRIGELFFGEGSRLTVL.

This chain connects TRBV10-2 to TRBJ2-3; no clear D gene. The CDR3 has 17 residues. V gave up 5 bases and J gave up 2 bases, with 20 bases separating them. Per the germline V gene, CDR1 is WSHSY and CDR2 is SAAADI. The CDR3 DNA is TGCGCCAGCAGTTGTACCCCTGGGCGGCTAACCACAGATACGCAGTATTTT. Protein sequence: CASSCTPGRLTTDTQYF.

This clonotype occurred many times. The chain couples TRBV4-1 to TRBJ1-5; D gene unclear. The CDR3 consists of 14 residues. Deletions cut 8 bases from V and 2 bases from J, with 13 bases between. CDR1 is MGHRA and CDR2 is YSYEKL in the germline V gene. The CDR3 sequence is CASGVISGNQPQHF. CDR3 bases: TGCGCCAGCGGGGTTATTAGCGGCAATCAGCCCCAGCATTTT.

This sequence joins TRBV5-1 and TRBJ1-5; 10 bases are shared with TRBD1. The CDR3 loop spans 17 amino acids. With 0 bases clipped from V and 4 bases from J, the junction kept 7 bases outside the gene matches. Germline CDR1 is SGHRS and CDR2 is YFSETQ. The CDR3: CASSLGFGTGVNQPQHF. In nucleotides, the CDR3 is TGCGCCAGCAGCTTGGGTTTCGGGACAGGGGTAAATCAGCCCCAGCATTTT.

The chain combines TRBV14 with TRBJ2-1, with D uncertain. The CDR3 totals 15 residues. Trimming left V 1 base short and J 5 bases short, with 12 bases between. The germline CDR1 and CDR2 sequences are SGHDN and FVKESK. CDR3 residues: CASSQVAGAHNEQFF. In DNA form, the CDR3 reads TGTGCCAGCAGCCAAGTCGCAGGAGCCCACAATGAGCAGTTCTTC. The full variable domain, its missing parts supplied by reference TRBV14 and TRBJ2-1, is EAGVTQFPSHSVIEKGQTVTLRCDPISGHDNLYWYRRVMGKEIKFLLHFVKESKQDESGMPNNRFLAERTGGTYSTLKVQPAELEDSGVYFCASSQVAGAHNEQFFGPGTRLTVL.

To note about this clonotype: A read error may explain this, as a much larger clone is one base away. The conserved phenylalanine or tryptophan normally closing the CDR3 is absent here, so this likely arose from a read error. The chain recombines TRBV6-1 with TRBJ1-5, with D uncertain. The CDR3 runs to 12 residues. V was pared by 5 bases and J by 7 bases, with 9 bases between. Per germline, CDR1 MNHNS and CDR2 SASEGT. CDR3 residues: CASSTGNQPQHL. The CDR3 coding sequence is TGTGCCAGCAGTACGGGGAACCAGCCCCAGCATCTT.

A single count supports this clonotype. The rearrangement links TRBV10-3 to TRBJ1-4; D is perhaps TRBD1 (5 bases). The length of the CDR3 is 15 residues. Trimming shortened V by 0 bases and J by 10 bases, and 15 bases separated the two germline ends. The V gene's germline CDR1 is ENHRY and CDR2 SYGVKD. The CDR3 bases are TGTGCCATCAGTGAGTCGATACAGGAGGGTGTAAAACTGTTTTTT. Protein product: CAISESIQEGVKLFF.

In this sample, this clonotype turned up many times. This chain joins TRBV29-1 and TRBJ1-2; D unresolved. The CDR3 extends over 13 amino acids. V lost 4 bases and J 0 bases, leaving 9 bases between the germline ends. Germline assignment: CDR1 SQVTM and CDR2 ANQGSEA. The CDR3 DNA sequence: TGCAGCGTTGTAACAGATTCTAACTATGGCTACACCTTC. Its translation: CSVVTDSNYGYTF.

This clonotype has just a few counts. The chain links TRBV5-1 to TRBJ2-5; 7 bases align to TRBD2. The CDR3 extends over 15 amino acids. Germline assignment: CDR1 SGHRS and CDR2 YFSETQ. V dropped 4 bases and J dropped 1; count of bases not matched to a gene: 7. The CDR3 spells CASSPGLGLQETQYF. Written as DNA, the CDR3 is TGCGCCAGCAGCCCCGGACTAGGCCTCCAAGAGACCCAGTACTTC.

In this sample, this clonotype turned up once. The rearrangement uses TRBV24-1 and TRBJ2-3; 7 nucleotides match TRBD1. The J segment lost 1 base and the V segment lost 4 bases, leaving 1 base of the junction unmatched. Germline loops: CDR1 KGHDR, CDR2 SFDVKD. This CDR3 region has 14 residues. As DNA, the CDR3 is TGTGCCACCAGTGAAACAGGGGGCACAGATACGCAGTATTTT. Its translation: CATSETGGTDTQYF.

This clonotype was recorded only once. At one end the junction does not follow the germline gene, possibly because of a read error. This chain connects TRBV11-2 to TRBJ1-5, with D unclear. CDR3 length: 16 amino acids. Germline CDR1 reads SGHAT; CDR2 reads FQNNGV. The CDR3 nucleotides are TGTGCCAGGAGCTTAGGTGCTTCCCATAGCAATCAGCCCAAGCATTTT. It specifies CARSLGASHSNQPKHF.

Remarks on this clonotype: This is likely a read error, given that the CDR3 carries no conserved phenylalanine or tryptophan at its end. The DNA for the CDR3 is TGTGCCAGCAGCTTAGAAACTAGCGGGCACAATGAGCAGTTCCTA. This gives the protein CASSLETSGHNEQFL. The chain joins TRBV11-1 to TRBJ2-1; 9 nucleotides line up with TRBD2. Germline V gives CDR1 SGHAT, CDR2 FQDESV (reference sequence). This CDR3 comprises 15 residues. Germline trimming cut 1 base from V and 5 bases from J; bases unmatched to any gene: 3.

Worth noting for this clonotype: The conserved closing phenylalanine or tryptophan is absent in this CDR3, likely reflecting a read error. The chain joins TRBV10-3 to TRBJ2-2, with D perhaps matching TRBD1 (7 bases). Germline CDR1 and CDR2: ENHRY and SYGVKD. The CDR3 is 17 residues long. CDR3 sequence (DNA): TGTGCCTTCAGGGGGGAACCCGGGACAGCGAACACTGGGGAGCTGTTTCTT. Its translation is CAFRGEPGTANTGELFL.

V is TRBV6-5 and J is TRBJ2-1; 14 nucleotides line up with TRBD2. V lost 8 bases, J lost 8 bases, and 8 bases stayed unmatched. This CDR3 has 15 residues. From germline, CDR1 is MNHEY and CDR2 SVGAGI. CDR3 DNA: TGTGCCAGCGGTTCGGGACTAGCGGGAGTAGATGAGCAGTTCTTC. Protein: CASGSGLAGVDEQFF.

This rearrangement joins TRBV7-9 to TRBJ2-5; either TRBD1 or TRBD2 may fit D (5 bases each). Germline V gene sequence: CDR1 SEHNR, CDR2 FQNEAQ (reference sequence). Trimming stripped 1 base from V and 4 bases from J, with 13 bases between. CDR3 size: 15 residues. CDR3 nucleotides: TGTGCCAGCAGCTTAGGCAGGGACCAAGGAGAGACCCAGTACTTC. This translates into CASSLGRDQGETQYF.

CDR3 sequence: CSAAGTDTQYF. Written as DNA, the CDR3 is TGCAGTGCGGCGGGCACAGATACGCAGTATTTT. The V gene is TRBV20-1, the J gene TRBJ2-3; D gene uncertain. The CDR3 sequence is 11 residues long. With 6 bases removed from V and 1 base from J, the gap between germline ends came to 5 bases. The germline V gene has CDR1 DFQATT and CDR2 SNEGSKA (reference sequence).